The rows below give T cell receptor beta chains drawn from one sample of a study of T cell responses to AZD1222 COVID-19 vaccine. The protocol was immunoSEQ multiplex PCR, while the TCRdb copy is restricted to in-frame clones and leaves out a portion. The repertoire table contains about 140,000 clones. Sequenced material: peripheral blood. All receptors derive from an adult in good health. CDR3s include the opening cysteine and the closing phenylalanine or tryptophan. Fields, in order: J gene, D gene, V gene, CDR3 DNA, CDR3 protein. D genes are given only for firm matches.

TRBJ2-7 TRBD1 TRBV29-1 TGCAGCGTTGAAGGGGACAGGGGACACAACTACGAGCAGTACTTC CSVEGDRGHNYEQYF
TRBJ1-5 NA TRBV3-1/TRBV3-2 TGTGCCAGCAGCCGGGGGATAAGACAGCCCCAGCATTTT CASSRGIRQPQHF
TRBJ1-2 NA TRBV27 TGTGCCAGCAGTCCCACCTCGGACAGCTATGGCTACACCTTC CASSPTSDSYGYTF
TRBJ1-6 TRBD1 TRBV15 TGTGCCAGCGCGAGGGACAGAAAAAATTCACCCCTCCACTTT CASARDRKNSPLHF
TRBJ2-2 NA TRBV19 TGTGCCAGTAGTAGTGGATGGACCGGGGAGCTGTTTTTT CASSSGWTGELFF
TRBJ1-1 NA TRBV19 TGTGCCAGTAGTATCGGTCCGGGGACTGAAGCTTTCTTT CASSIGPGTEAFF
TRBJ1-2 NA TRBV12-3/TRBV12-4 TGTGCCAGCAGTTTTGGGCGTATCTATGGCTACACCTTC CASSFGRIYGYTF
TRBJ1-2 NA TRBV4-3 TGCGCCAGCAGCCAAGATAGGGGGTATCTCGGCTACACCTTC CASSQDRGYLGYTF
TRBJ1-6 TRBD1 TRBV18 TGTGCCAGCTCACCCGGGACAGGAAATAATTCACCCCTCCACTTT CASSPGTGNNSPLHF
TRBJ2-5 TRBD1 TRBV19 TGTGCCAGCGGACAGGGGCAAGAGACCCAGTACTTC CASGQGQETQYF
TRBJ1-4 NA TRBV10-3 TGTGCCATCAGTGAAGGTGAAAAACTGTTTTTT CAISEGEKLFF
TRBJ2-5 TRBD2 TRBV27 TGTGCCAGCAGGACTAGCGGGGGGGCCTGGTTGACCCAGTACTTC CASRTSGGAWLTQYF
TRBJ2-7 NA TRBV7-6 TGTGCCAGCAGCTTAGACCCGGGACCCCGGGTCGAGCAGTACTTC CASSLDPGPRVEQYF
TRBJ2-5 NA TRBV6-2/TRBV6-3 TGTGCCAGCAGTTACTCCAGACAGGGAGGTGGTCCACAAGAGACCCAGTACTTC CASSYSRQGGGPQETQYF
TRBJ2-1 TRBD1 TRBV10-2 TGCGCCAGCAGTTCCGGGACAGGGGACAATGAGCAGTTCTTC CASSSGTGDNEQFF
TRBJ2-4 NA TRBV18 TGTGCCAGCTCACCAGGGCCCAAAAACATTCAGTACTTC CASSPGPKNIQYF
TRBJ1-1 NA TRBV5-5 TGTGCCAGCAGCTTGGCGTACACGGGGGCGAACACTGAAGCTTTCTTT CASSLAYTGANTEAFF
TRBJ1-2 TRBD1 TRBV6-2/TRBV6-3 TGTGCCAGCAGTTACGTTCGGGACAGGACTTCCCCTCATCGGCTGGGGGATGGCTACACCTTC CASSYVRDRTSPHRLGDGYTF
TRBJ1-6 NA TRBV19 TGTGCCAGTAGTAACCCCCCAGGGGACTTCGATAATTCACCCCTCCACTTT CASSNPPGDFDNSPLHF
TRBJ1-6 NA TRBV6-5 TGTGCCAGCACAGGGTCGTCCTATAATTCACCCCTCCACTTT CASTGSSYNSPLHF
TRBJ1-1 NA TRBV30 TGTGCCTGGAGTCAGACGGCACGTCTGGGTGAAGCTTTCTTT CAWSQTARLGEAFF
TRBJ1-1 NA TRBV29-1 TGCAGCGCCCGAAGGGGCGGGGACACTGAAGCTTTCTTT CSARRGGDTEAFF
TRBJ2-6 NA TRBV9 TGTGCCAGCTCCAGTGCGGGGGCCAACGTCCTGACTTTC CASSSAGANVLTF